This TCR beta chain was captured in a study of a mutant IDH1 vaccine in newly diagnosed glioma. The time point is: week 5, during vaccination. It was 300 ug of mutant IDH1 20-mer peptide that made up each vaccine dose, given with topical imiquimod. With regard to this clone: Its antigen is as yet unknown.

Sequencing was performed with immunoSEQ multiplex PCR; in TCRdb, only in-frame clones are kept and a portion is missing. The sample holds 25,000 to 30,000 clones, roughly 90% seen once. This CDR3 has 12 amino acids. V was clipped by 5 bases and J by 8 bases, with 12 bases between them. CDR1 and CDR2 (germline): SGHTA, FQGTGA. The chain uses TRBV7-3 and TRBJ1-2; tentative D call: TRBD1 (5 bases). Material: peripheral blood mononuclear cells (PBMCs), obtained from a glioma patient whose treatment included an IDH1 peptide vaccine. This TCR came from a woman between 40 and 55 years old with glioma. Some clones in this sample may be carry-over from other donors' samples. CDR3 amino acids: CASSGGTGGYTF. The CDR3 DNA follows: TGTGCCAGCAGCGGGGGAACGGGAGGCTACACCTTC.